The clone carrying this T cell receptor (beta chain) was counted between two and nine times. The sample originates from a study of regulatory T cells in long-lasting Graves disease. Germline loops: CDR1 SQVTM, CDR2 ANQGSEA. V shed 7 bases and J shed 3 bases, with 9 bases lying between them. The CDR3 totals 11 residues. This sample's time point: newly diagnosed GD, antithyroid drugs for less than 3 months. The TCR library was made from RNA extracted from PBMCs. In each case, Graves' disease was diagnosed per American Thyroid Association guidelines. Building the TCR beta libraries relied on iRepertoire HTBI primers, and CDR3 regions underwent Arm-PCR. TCRdb re-analysed the multiplex PCR reads in MiXCR, keeping a single row per CDR3 protein. The table includes 300,000 to 400,000 distinct CDR3 sequences, around 17% detected once. This same sample was also part of a study on T cells in Graves' hyperthyroidism and ophthalmopathy. This second study says: Ophthalmopathy stood apart from stable hyperthyroidism in a 13 V-J model.

This specimen was peripheral blood mononuclear cells (PBMCs), taken at new diagnosis, from a patient treated with antithyroid drugs. This chain joins TRBV29-1 and TRBJ1-2; a weak D match, TRBD1 (6 bases). This TCR derives from a man aged 35 to 55 with Graves disease. CDR3 sequence reads: CSGRTDYGYTF. The CDR3 bases are TGCAGCGGCCGGACAGACTATGGCTACACCTTC.